The 7 T cell receptor beta chains below all came from one sample that was sequenced in a study of blood T cell repertoires in COVID-19. Measured with immunoSEQ multiplex PCR; TCRdb has only the in-frame clones, and not every one. This sample yields around 330,000 clones, of which roughly 89% are seen a single time; over 4% belongs to the top ten. Sequenced sample: PBMCs or T cells enriched from blood (not recorded which). The origin of the receptors is a man aged 55 to 70 who had recovered from COVID-19.

The chain uses TRBV6-6 and TRBJ2-5; possible D gene TRBD1, 6 bases. The CDR3 is made up of 14 amino acids. Germline V gene sequence: CDR1 MNHNY, CDR2 SVGAGI (reference sequence). Trimming removed 10 bases from V and 2 bases from J, with 17 bases in between. The CDR3 sequence is CAIGTTLFQETQYF. CDR3 DNA sequence: TGTGCCATTGGGACAACCCTCTTTCAAGAGACCCAGTACTTC.

This chain links TRBV13 with TRBJ2-3, with D possibly matching TRBD2 (5 bases). V was cut by 8 bases and J by 6 bases, with 9 bases left in between. The CDR3 covers 11 residues. From germline, CDR1 is PRHDT and CDR2 FYEKMQ (reference sequence). CDR3 nucleotide sequence: TGTGCCAGCGGGGAGCGGGATACGCAGTATTTT. It yields the protein CASGERDTQYF.

The rearrangement uses TRBV9 and TRBJ2-3, with TRBD2 identical over 9 bases. CDR1 and CDR2 from the germline V gene are SGDLS and YYNGEE. The CDR3 covers 16 residues. J gave up 2 bases and V 4 bases, and 8 bases lay outside the gene matches. The DNA for the CDR3 is TGTGCCAGCAGCTGGGTGGGGACTAGCTCCACAGATACGCAGTATTTT. Translated: CASSWVGTSSTDTQYF.

The rearrangement uses TRBV9 and TRBJ2-3; 9 bases are a match to TRBD2. The CDR3 runs to 16 residues. Germline assignment: CDR1 SGDLS and CDR2 YYNGEE. With 0 bases clipped from V and 5 bases from J, the junction kept 7 bases outside the gene matches. As DNA, the CDR3 is TGTGCCAGCAGCGTAGTAGGCGGGAGGGCCAGAGATACGCAGTATTTT. This encodes CASSVVGGRARDTQYF.

The chain combines TRBV18 with TRBJ2-7; a possible D gene is TRBD1 (7 bases). The CDR3 length is 16 residues. V was clipped by 3 bases and J by 0 bases, with 15 bases between them. Germline lookup yields CDR1 KGHSH and CDR2 LQKENI. In DNA form, the CDR3 reads TGTGCCAGCTCACCTCTCCCAGGGGGGAGCTCCTACGAGCAGTACTTC. Translating it yields CASSPLPGGSSYEQYF.

The J gene is TRBJ1-1, the V gene TRBV5-5, with D hard to call. Trimming removed 1 base at V and 10 bases at J, with 11 bases between. The CDR3 totals 12 residues. Germline values: CDR1 SGHKS, CDR2 YYEKEE (reference sequence). The CDR3 bases are TGTGCCAGCAGCTTGTTTGGGGAGGGAGCTTTCTTT. Translation gives CASSLFGEGAFF.

The chain links TRBV6-6 to TRBJ1-1; D unresolved. Trimming cost V 6 bases and J 3 bases, with 20 bases left between them. CDR1 and CDR2 from the germline V gene are MNHNY and SVGAGI (reference sequence). This CDR3 is 16 amino acids long. The CDR3 DNA follows: TGTGCCAGCAGAAACACCCCTCTTACCCTCCACACTGAAGCTTTCTTT. As protein: CASRNTPLTLHTEAFF.